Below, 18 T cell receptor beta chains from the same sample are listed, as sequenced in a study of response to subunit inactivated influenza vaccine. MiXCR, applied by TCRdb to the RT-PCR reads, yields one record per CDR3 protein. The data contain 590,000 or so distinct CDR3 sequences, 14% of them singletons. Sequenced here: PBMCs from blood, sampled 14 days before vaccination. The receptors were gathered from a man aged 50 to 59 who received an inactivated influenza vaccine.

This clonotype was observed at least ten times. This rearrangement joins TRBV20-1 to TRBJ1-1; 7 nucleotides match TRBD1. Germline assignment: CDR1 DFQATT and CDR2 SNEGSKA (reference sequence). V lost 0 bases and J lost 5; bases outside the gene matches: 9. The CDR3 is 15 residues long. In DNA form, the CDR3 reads TGCAGTGCTAGAGATCCCCGACAGGGTGGTACTGAAGCTTTCTTT. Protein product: CSARDPRQGGTEAFF.

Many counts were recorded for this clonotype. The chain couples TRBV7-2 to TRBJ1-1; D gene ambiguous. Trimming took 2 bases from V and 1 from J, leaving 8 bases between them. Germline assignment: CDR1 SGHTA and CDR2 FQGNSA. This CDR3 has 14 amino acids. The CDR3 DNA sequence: TGTGCCAGCAGCTTACGACACCAGAACACTGAAGCTTTCTTT. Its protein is CASSLRHQNTEAFF.

The CDR3 bases are TGTGCCAGCTCACGTGCAGTCAGGATGAACACCGGGGAGCTGTTTTTT. Translated, it gives CASSRAVRMNTGELFF. The chain employs TRBV18 and TRBJ2-2; D gene ambiguous. CDR1 is KGHSH, CDR2 LQKENI, per germline. This CDR3 comprises 16 residues. V lost 4 bases, J lost 1 base, and 13 bases lay in between.

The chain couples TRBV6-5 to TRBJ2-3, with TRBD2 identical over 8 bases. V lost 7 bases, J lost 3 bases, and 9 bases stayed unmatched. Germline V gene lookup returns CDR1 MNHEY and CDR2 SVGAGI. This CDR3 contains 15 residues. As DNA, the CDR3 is TGTGCCAGCAATTCACTAGCGGCATTGACAGATACGCAGTATTTT. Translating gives CASNSLAALTDTQYF.

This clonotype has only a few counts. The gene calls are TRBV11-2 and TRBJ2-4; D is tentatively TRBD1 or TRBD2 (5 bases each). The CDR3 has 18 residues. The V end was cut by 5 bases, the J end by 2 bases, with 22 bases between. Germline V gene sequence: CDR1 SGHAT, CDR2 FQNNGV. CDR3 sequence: CASSAQALLERSKNIQYF. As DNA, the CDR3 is TGTGCCAGCAGCGCACAGGCGTTACTAGAGCGGTCCAAAAACATTCAGTACTTC.

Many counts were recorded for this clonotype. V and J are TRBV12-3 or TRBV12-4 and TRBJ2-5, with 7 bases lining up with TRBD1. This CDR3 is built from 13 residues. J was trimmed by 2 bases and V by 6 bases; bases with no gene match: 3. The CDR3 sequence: CASRRDSQETQYF. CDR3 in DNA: TGTGCCAGCAGACGGGACAGTCAAGAGACCCAGTACTTC.

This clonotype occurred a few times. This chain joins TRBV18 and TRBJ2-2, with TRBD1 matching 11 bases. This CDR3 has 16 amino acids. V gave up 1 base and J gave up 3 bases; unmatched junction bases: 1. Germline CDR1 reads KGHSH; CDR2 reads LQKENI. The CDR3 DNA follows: TGTGCCAGCTCACCACGGACAGGGGGCGACACCGGGGAGCTGTTTTTT. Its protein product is CASSPRTGGDTGELFF.

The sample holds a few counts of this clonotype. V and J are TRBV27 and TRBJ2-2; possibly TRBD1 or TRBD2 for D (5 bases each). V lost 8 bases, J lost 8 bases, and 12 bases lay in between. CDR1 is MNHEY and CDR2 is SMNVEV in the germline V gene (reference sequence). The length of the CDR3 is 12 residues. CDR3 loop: CASGAGVGELFF. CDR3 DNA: TGTGCCAGCGGGGCCGGGGTAGGGGAGCTGTTTTTT.

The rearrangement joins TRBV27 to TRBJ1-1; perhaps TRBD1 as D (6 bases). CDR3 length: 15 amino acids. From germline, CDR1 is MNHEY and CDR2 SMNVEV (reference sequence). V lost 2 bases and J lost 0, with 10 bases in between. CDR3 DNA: TGTGCCAGCAGTTTAGGGGGGCAAGTGAACACTGAAGCTTTCTTT. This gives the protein CASSLGGQVNTEAFF.

CDR3 amino acids: CSARGRDRYTDTQYF. The CDR3 bases are TGCAGTGCTAGAGGCCGGGACAGATACACAGATACGCAGTATTTT. This chain links TRBV20-1 with TRBJ2-3; 7 nucleotides align to TRBD1. The CDR3 has 15 residues. Germline V gives CDR1 DFQATT, CDR2 SNEGSKA (reference sequence). Trimming cost V 1 base and J 2 bases; bases outside gene matches: 6.

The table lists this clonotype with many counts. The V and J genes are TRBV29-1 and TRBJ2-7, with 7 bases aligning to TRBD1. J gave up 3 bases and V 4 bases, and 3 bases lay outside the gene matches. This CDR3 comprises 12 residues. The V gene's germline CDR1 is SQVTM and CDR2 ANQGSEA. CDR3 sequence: CSVGTGVYEQYF. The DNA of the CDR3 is TGCAGCGTTGGTACAGGGGTCTACGAGCAGTACTTC.

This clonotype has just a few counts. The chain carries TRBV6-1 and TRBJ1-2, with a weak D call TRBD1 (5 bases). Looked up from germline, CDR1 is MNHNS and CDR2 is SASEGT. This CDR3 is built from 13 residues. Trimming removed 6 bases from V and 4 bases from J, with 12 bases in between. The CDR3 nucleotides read TGTGCCAGCAGGGGGGTGGGAGGCTATGGCTACACCTTC. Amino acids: CASRGVGGYGYTF.

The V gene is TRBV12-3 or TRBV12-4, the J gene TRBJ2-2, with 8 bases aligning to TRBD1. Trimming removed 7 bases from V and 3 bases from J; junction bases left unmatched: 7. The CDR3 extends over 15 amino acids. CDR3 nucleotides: TGTGCCAGCAAGGCCCAGGGGGCGGACACCGGGGAGCTGTTTTTT. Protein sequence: CASKAQGADTGELFF.

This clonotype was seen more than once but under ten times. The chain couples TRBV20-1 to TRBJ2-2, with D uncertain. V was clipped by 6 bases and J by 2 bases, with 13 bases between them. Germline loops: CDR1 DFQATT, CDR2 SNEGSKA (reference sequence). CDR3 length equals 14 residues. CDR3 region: CSATRHTNTGELFF. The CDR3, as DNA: TGCAGTGCAACCCGACATACCAACACCGGGGAGCTGTTTTTT.

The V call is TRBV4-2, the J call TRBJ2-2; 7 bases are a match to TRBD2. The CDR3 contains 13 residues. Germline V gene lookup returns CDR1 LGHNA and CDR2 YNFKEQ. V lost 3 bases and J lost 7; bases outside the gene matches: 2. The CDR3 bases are TGTGCCAGCAGCCAGCCGGGGGGCGGGGAGCTGTTTTTT. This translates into CASSQPGGGELFF.

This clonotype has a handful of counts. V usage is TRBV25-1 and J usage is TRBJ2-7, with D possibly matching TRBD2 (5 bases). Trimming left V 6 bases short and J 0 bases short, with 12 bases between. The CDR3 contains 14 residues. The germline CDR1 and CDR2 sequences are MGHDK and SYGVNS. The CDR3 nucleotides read TGTGCCAGCAGGTCGTTTGGGAGCTCCTACGAGCAGTACTTC. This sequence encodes CASRSFGSSYEQYF.

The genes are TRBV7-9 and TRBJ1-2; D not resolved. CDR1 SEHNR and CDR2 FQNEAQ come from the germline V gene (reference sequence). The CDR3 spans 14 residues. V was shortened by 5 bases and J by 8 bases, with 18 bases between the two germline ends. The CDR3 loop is CASSPNGVSWGYTF. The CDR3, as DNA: TGTGCCAGCAGCCCCAACGGTGTATCGTGGGGCTACACCTTC.

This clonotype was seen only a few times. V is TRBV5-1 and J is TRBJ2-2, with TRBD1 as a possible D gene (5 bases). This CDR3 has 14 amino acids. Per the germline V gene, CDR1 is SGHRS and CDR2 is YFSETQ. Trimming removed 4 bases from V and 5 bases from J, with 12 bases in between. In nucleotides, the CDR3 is TGCGCCAGCAGCGTATCGCAGGGAACCGGGGAGCTGTTTTTT. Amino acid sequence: CASSVSQGTGELFF.